This TCR beta chain was identified during a study of cytomegalovirus exposure and HLA in healthy donors. For the study at large: An earlier analysis found 95 million to 140 million unique TCR beta sequences from 150 million to 200 million T cells.

Regarding donors, all were healthy bone marrow donors. PCR primers comprised 60 Vbeta and 13 Jbeta primers. Assay used: immunoSEQ multiplex PCR; TCRdb lists only in-frame clones, some missing. This sample's clone table lists about 190,000 clones. The clonotype comes from a woman aged 25 to 45 in good health and CMV-seropositive. The source material was PBMCs.

CDR3 sequence: CAISAGTPDTDTQYF. As DNA, the CDR3 is TGTGCCATCAGTGCCGGGACACCTGACACAGATACGCAGTATTTT. The J gene is TRBJ2-3, the V gene TRBV10-3, with a weak D call TRBD1 (6 bases). CDR1 is ENHRY, CDR2 SYGVKD, per germline. The CDR3 runs 15 residues. Trimming removed 4 bases at V and 2 bases at J, with 13 bases between.